These 2 T cell receptor beta chains share one sample of origin, sequenced in a study of response to subunit inactivated influenza vaccine. A single record per CDR3 protein comes from TCRdb applying MiXCR to the RT-PCR reads. This sample has over 150,000 distinct CDR3 sequences, with 13% to 15% found just once. The starting material was CD8+ T cells sorted from PBMCs, obtained more than 4 days after vaccination. The receptors were gathered from a man in his fifties or sixties who received an inactivated influenza vaccine.

The chain uses TRBV5-1 and TRBJ1-1, with TRBD1 as a possible D gene (6 bases). V gave up 4 bases and J gave up 5 bases, with 15 bases separating them. Germline lookup yields CDR1 SGHRS and CDR2 YFSETQ. This CDR3 comprises 14 residues. CDR3 residues: CASSNRAGDTEAFF. The CDR3 region has the DNA TGCGCCAGCAGCAACAGGGCGGGGGATACTGAAGCTTTCTTT.

The DNA for the CDR3 is TGTGCCAGCAGTCCCACGGGAGCCTTAGCGGCCTACAATGAGCAGTTCTTC. Amino acids: CASSPTGALAAYNEQFF. The chain links TRBV28 to TRBJ2-1, with D possibly being TRBD2 (6 bases). Germline V lookup: CDR1 MDHEN, CDR2 SYDVKM. The CDR3 is made up of 17 amino acids. Trimming left V 5 bases short and J 2 bases short, with 19 bases between.